The 9 T cell receptor beta chains listed next were all sequenced from one sample in a study of identical twins. One entry per CDR3 protein, called by TCRdb with MiXCR from the 5' RACE reads. The sample lists hundreds of thousands of distinct CDR3 sequences; more than 6.5% were seen once. These same data were also listed under a study on yellow fever vaccine responses in identical twins.

The sequenced sample consisted of PBMCs. These receptors were taken from a woman aged 18 to 35 in good health.

CDR3 coding DNA: TGTGCCAGCAGCTTAGGGTGGTCCTCCGTCGAGACCCAGTACTTC. It is translated as CASSLGWSSVETQYF. The J gene is TRBJ2-5, the V gene TRBV11-2; D is unclear. Per germline, CDR1 SGHAT and CDR2 FQNNGV. The CDR3 has 15 amino acids. The V end was cut by 1 base, the J end by 5 bases, with 14 bases between. The whole variable domain, remainder taken from reference TRBV11-2 and TRBJ2-5, is EAGVAQSPRYKIIEKRQSVAFWCNPISGHATLYWYQQILGQGPKLLIQFQNNGVVDDSQLPKDRFSAERLKGVDSTLKIQPAKLEDSAVYLCASSLGWSSVETQYFGPGTRLLVL.

Only a few counts were recorded for this clonotype. The chain carries TRBV11-2 and TRBJ2-3, with TRBD2 matching 7 bases. Germline CDR1 is SGHAT and CDR2 is FQNNGV. J gave up 4 bases and V 6 bases, and 19 bases lay outside the gene matches. The CDR3 is made up of 18 amino acids. The CDR3 is CASSRRALRGSFSDTQYF. CDR3 coding DNA: TGTGCCAGCAGTCGACGAGCCTTACGCGGGAGTTTCTCAGATACGCAGTATTTT.

In its sample, this clonotype was seen a few times. This chain connects TRBV7-6 to TRBJ1-1; possibly TRBD1 for D (5 bases). The V gene's germline CDR1 is SGHVS and CDR2 FNYEAQ. The V gene lost 2 bases and the J gene lost 1 base, with 8 bases spanning the gap. The CDR3 is made up of 14 amino acids. The CDR3 bases are TGTGCCAGCAGCTTATATGGACAGAACACTGAAGCTTTCTTT. This translates into CASSLYGQNTEAFF.

The V call is TRBV4-2, the J call TRBJ2-4; D may be TRBD1 (5 bases). Germline lookup yields CDR1 LGHNA and CDR2 YNFKEQ. The CDR3 contains 14 residues. The V and J ends lost 3 bases and 9 bases respectively, with 15 bases between them. This chain's CDR3 is CASSHPTEDGIQYF. The CDR3, as DNA: TGTGCCAGCAGCCATCCGACAGAGGATGGCATTCAGTACTTC.

This clonotype was seen at least ten times. The chain employs TRBV24-1 and TRBJ2-1; no clear D. The CDR3 is 14 residues long. The V gene lost 1 base and the J gene lost 4 bases, with 7 bases spanning the gap. From germline, CDR1 is KGHDR and CDR2 SFDVKD. The CDR3 loop reads CATSDFAVYNEQFF. Written as DNA, the CDR3 is TGTGCCACCAGTGATTTCGCAGTATACAATGAGCAGTTCTTC.

This chain joins TRBV3-1 and TRBJ2-7; 10 nucleotides align to TRBD1. Germline CDR1 is LGHDT and CDR2 is YNNKEL (reference sequence). The V segment lost 4 bases and the J segment 6 bases; nucleotides outside the gene matches: 6. CDR3 length: 14 residues. The CDR3 is CASSPMTGGGEQYF. CDR3 nucleotides: TGTGCCAGCAGCCCCATGACAGGGGGCGGCGAGCAGTACTTC.

This chain links TRBV28 with TRBJ2-6; no clear D. V lost 4 bases, J lost 0 bases, and 13 bases lay in between. The CDR3 is 17 amino acids. Germline V gene lookup returns CDR1 MDHEN and CDR2 SYDVKM. The CDR3: CASSSPATFSGANVLTF. CDR3 nucleotides: TGTGCCAGCAGTTCACCCGCCACGTTCTCTGGGGCCAACGTCCTGACTTTC.

This sequence joins TRBV29-1 and TRBJ1-1, with 8 bases that match TRBD1. CDR1 is SQVTM and CDR2 is ANQGSEA in the germline V gene. The CDR3 is made up of 14 amino acids. J lost 5 bases, V lost 3 bases, and 8 bases had no gene match. The DNA for the CDR3 is TGCAGCGTTGAGGGGGGCAGGGGGCTTACTGAAGCTTTCTTT. The encoded protein is CSVEGGRGLTEAFF.

This clonotype was counted between two and nine times. This rearrangement joins TRBV27 to TRBJ1-1; 7 bases fit TRBD1. The CDR3 runs 14 residues. Germline CDR1 is MNHEY and CDR2 is SMNVEV (reference sequence). V was pared by 6 bases and J by 3 bases, with 7 bases of the junction left unmatched. CDR3 loop: CASRRDSGDTEAFF. The CDR3 nucleotides read TGTGCCAGCAGAAGGGACAGTGGGGACACTGAAGCTTTCTTT.